One and the same sample provided the 22 T cell receptor beta chains below, sequenced in a study of persistence of HIV-infected CD4 T cells. Sequencing used immunoSEQ version 4 in survey mode. Assay used: immunoSEQ multiplex PCR; TCRdb lists only in-frame clones, some missing. The sample has tens of thousands of clones, roughly 82% seen once. For these TCRs, the target antigens are not known. Stimulation used around 10 ug/mL lysate from CMV-infected fibroblasts. CD40L-negative CD69-negative CD45RO-high memory CD4+ T cells were sorted as populations depleted of antigen-responding cells. The material was CD4+ T cells sorted from PBMCs after approximately 18-hour stimulation, obtained from a patient who received antiretroviral therapy. These receptor sequences come from an adult woman with HIV who was CMV-seropositive.

This clone was observed a few times. The chain has TRBV5-6 and TRBJ1-1, with D possibly matching TRBD1 (5 bases). Germline V lookup: CDR1 SGHDT, CDR2 YYEEEE. This CDR3 is built from 13 residues. Trimming took 1 base from V and 4 from J, leaving 8 bases between them. The CDR3 here is CASSLTGTTEAFF. The CDR3 DNA follows: TGTGCCAGCAGCTTGACAGGTACCACTGAAGCTTTCTTT.

The chain has TRBV18 and TRBJ1-1, with a tentative D call TRBD1 (5 bases). CDR1 and CDR2 from the germline V gene are KGHSH and LQKENI. Trimming shortened V by 4 bases and J by 1 base, and 13 bases separated the two germline ends. There are 15 residues in the CDR3. As DNA, the CDR3 is TGTGCCAGCTCACAACTCCCGGGGGGGAACACTGAAGCTTTCTTT. It codes for CASSQLPGGNTEAFF.

The rearrangement joins TRBV2 to TRBJ1-1; D gene uncertain. The germline V gene has CDR1 SNHLY and CDR2 FYNNEI. CDR3 size: 17 residues. With 7 bases removed from V and 0 bases from J, the gap between germline ends came to 21 bases. CDR3 nucleotide sequence: TGTGCCAGCAATGGAGGATATAGGCAGGCTATGAACACTGAAGCTTTCTTT. It codes for CASNGGYRQAMNTEAFF. Supplemented by reference TRBV2 and TRBJ1-1, the full variable domain reads EPEVTQTPSHQVTQMGQEVILRCVPISNHLYFYWYRQILGQKVEFLVSFYNNEISEKSEIFDDQFSVERPDGSNFTLKIRSTKLEDSAMYFCASNGGYRQAMNTEAFFGQGTRLTVV.

The chain has TRBV5-4 and TRBJ1-2; D is perhaps TRBD1 (5 bases). CDR1 and CDR2 (germline): SGHNT, YYREEE (reference sequence). Trimming cost V 3 bases and J 6 bases, with 12 bases left between them. CDR3 size: 13 residues. The CDR3 loop is CASSSQGLDGYTF. CDR3 DNA sequence: TGTGCCAGCAGCTCCCAGGGACTGGATGGCTACACCTTC.

This sequence joins TRBV12-5 and TRBJ1-1; TRBD1 matches 10 bases. Germline assignment: CDR1 LGHNT and CDR2 FRNRAP. The CDR3 is 18 residues long. The J segment lost 2 bases and the V segment lost 0 bases, leaving 9 bases of the junction unmatched. The CDR3, as DNA: TGTGCTAGTGGTTTGGTACGGGGGGGACAGGGGATCAACACTGAAGCTTTCTTT. Its protein is CASGLVRGGQGINTEAFF.

This sequence joins TRBV19 and TRBJ1-2; D is uncertain. This CDR3 has 14 residues. Trimming left V 3 bases short and J 7 bases short, with 15 bases between. Per the germline V gene, CDR1 is LNHDA and CDR2 is SQIVND (reference sequence). The CDR3 DNA reads as TGTGCCAGTAGTATCCCAGGTTCGCTAAGTGGCTACACCTTC. This sequence encodes CASSIPGSLSGYTF. Complete variable domain (other parts from reference TRBV19 and TRBJ1-2): DGGITQSPKYLFRKEGQNVTLSCEQNLNHDAMYWYRQDPGQGLRLIYYSQIVNDFQKGDIAEGYSVSREKKESFPLTVTSAQKNPTAFYLCASSIPGSLSGYTFGSGTRLTVV.

V gene TRBV5-6 combines with J gene TRBJ2-7, with D possibly being TRBD2 (5 bases). Trimming took 2 bases from V and 6 from J, leaving 15 bases between them. Germline loops: CDR1 SGHDT, CDR2 YYEEEE. This CDR3 has 14 residues. This chain's CDR3 is CASSLPLTGSEQYF. The CDR3 coding sequence is TGTGCCAGCAGCTTACCCCTCACGGGGAGCGAGCAGTACTTC. Combining the CDR3 with reference TRBV5-6 and TRBJ2-7 gives the whole variable domain DAGVTQSPTHLIKTRGQQVTLRCSPKSGHDTVSWYQQALGQGPQFIFQYYEEEERQRGNFPDRFSGHQFPNYSSELNVNALLLGDSALYLCASSLPLTGSEQYFGPGTRLTVT.

The genes are TRBV14 and TRBJ2-1; 7 bases are a match to TRBD1. V trimming: 0 bases; J trimming: 4 bases; junction bases outside the gene matches: 3. CDR1 SGHDN and CDR2 FVKESK come from the germline V gene. The CDR3 length is 15 residues. Here the CDR3 DNA reads TGTGCCAGCAGCCAAGATCCGGGACAGTACAATGAGCAGTTCTTC. Protein: CASSQDPGQYNEQFF.

The rearrangement links TRBV7-2 to TRBJ2-7; D might be TRBD2 (5 bases). Germline-derived CDR1 and CDR2 are SGHTA and FQGNSA. The CDR3 length is 14 residues. V lost 1 base and J 1 base, leaving 8 bases between the germline ends. CDR3 loop: CASSLETISYEQYF. Written as DNA, the CDR3 is TGTGCCAGCAGCTTAGAGACTATATCCTACGAGCAGTACTTC.

This clone was detected a few times. V usage is TRBV10-1 and J usage is TRBJ1-1, with D perhaps TRBD1 (5 bases). Per germline, CDR1 WNHNN and CDR2 SYGVQD (reference sequence). V was trimmed by 3 bases and J by 4 bases, leaving 9 bases between them. The CDR3 covers 13 residues. The CDR3 DNA reads TGCGCCAGCAGTGAAGCAGGGTTCACTGAAGCTTTCTTT. This gives the protein CASSEAGFTEAFF.

The J gene is TRBJ1-1, the V gene TRBV28; 10 nucleotides line up with TRBD1. The CDR3 sequence is 18 residues long. Unmatched junction bases numbered 9, after V lost 2 bases and J lost 0 bases. CDR1 is MDHEN, CDR2 SYDVKM, per germline. The chain's CDR3 is CASSLRVSGTGVNTEAFF. The DNA for the CDR3 is TGTGCCAGCAGTTTAAGGGTCTCCGGGACAGGGGTGAACACTGAAGCTTTCTTT.

V is TRBV5-1 and J is TRBJ1-1; D ambiguous. CDR1 is SGHRS and CDR2 is YFSETQ in the germline V gene. The CDR3 has 11 residues. Between the trimmed V and J ends, which lost 3 bases and 3 bases, there was a span of 3 bases. CDR3 DNA sequence: TGCGCCAGCAGCTCTGACACTGAAGCTTTCTTT. It translates to CASSSDTEAFF.

This clone was recorded only once. The chain recombines TRBV2 with TRBJ2-5, with D tentatively TRBD2 (6 bases). V dropped 7 bases and J dropped 3 bases, with 15 bases sitting between them. CDR1 SNHLY and CDR2 FYNNEI come from the germline V gene. This CDR3 is 14 amino acids long. CDR3 region: CASIPPGGKETQYF. CDR3 nucleotide sequence: TGTGCCAGCATCCCGCCGGGCGGGAAAGAGACCCAGTACTTC.

The rearrangement uses TRBV7-3 and TRBJ1-1, with a possible D match to TRBD1 (5 bases). In germline, CDR1 is SGHTA, CDR2 FQGTGA. CDR3 length: 13 amino acids. The germline V and J ends were trimmed by 2 bases and 4 bases, with 8 bases remaining between them. DNA for the CDR3: TGTGCCAGCAGCTTAGACAGCGTCACTGAAGCTTTCTTT. Translated, it gives CASSLDSVTEAFF.

The chain is built from TRBV6-5 and TRBJ2-5; 7 bases align to TRBD1. The CDR3 covers 12 residues. Unmatched junction bases numbered 8, after V lost 10 bases and J lost 6 bases. CDR1 and CDR2 from the germline V gene are MNHEY and SVGAGI. Written as DNA, the CDR3 is TGTGCCACCTTTAGGGGACAGAAGACCCAGTACTTC. Its translation: CATFRGQKTQYF.

J is TRBJ1-4 and V is TRBV19; 12 nucleotides align to TRBD1. Trimming cost V 9 bases and J 8 bases; bases outside gene matches: 10. There are 15 residues in the CDR3. Germline CDR1 is LNHDA and CDR2 is SQIVND (reference sequence). DNA for the CDR3: TGTGCCAGGGTCCCTCGTGGGACAGGGGGCGAAAAACTGTTTTTT. Translation gives CARVPRGTGGEKLFF.

This clone was seen only a few times. The CDR3 DNA reads as TGCGCCAGCAGCCAAGCAGGGGGCACACAGCCCCAGCATTTT. Its translation is CASSQAGGTQPQHF. V is TRBV4-3 and J is TRBJ1-5; TRBD1 matches 8 bases. Germline CDR1 is LGHNA and CDR2 is YSLEER. The trim removed 1 base at V and 7 bases at J, leaving 3 bases unmatched. CDR3 size: 14 residues.

The rearrangement links TRBV3-1 (or the pseudogene TRBV3-2) to TRBJ2-7, with D uncertain. Per germline, CDR1 LGHDT and CDR2 YNNKEL (reference sequence). The V gene lost 4 bases and the J gene lost 3 bases, with 13 bases spanning the gap. This CDR3 spans 14 amino acids. CDR3 region: CASSLGHKDYEQYF. The DNA for the CDR3 is TGTGCCAGCAGCCTCGGGCATAAGGACTACGAGCAGTACTTC.

V is TRBV2 and J is TRBJ2-2; unclear D gene. V lost 3 bases and J 5 bases, leaving 10 bases between the germline ends. There are 14 residues in the CDR3. The germline V gene encodes CDR1 SNHLY and CDR2 FYNNEI. The CDR3 DNA follows: TGTGCCAGCAGTGAGGATGGGGTAACCGGGGAGCTGTTTTTT. Its translation is CASSEDGVTGELFF. The complete variable domain, with remaining parts taken from reference TRBV2 and TRBJ2-2, reads EPEVTQTPSHQVTQMGQEVILRCVPISNHLYFYWYRQILGQKVEFLVSFYNNEISEKSEIFDDQFSVERPDGSNFTLKIRSTKLEDSAMYFCASSEDGVTGELFFGEGSRLTVL.

As for this clone: One end of the junction varies from germline; a read error may be responsible. The J gene is TRBJ1-1, the V gene TRBV7-2; D is possibly TRBD1 (5 bases). This CDR3 has 16 residues. Germline values: CDR1 SGHTA, CDR2 FQGNSA. The DNA for the CDR3 is TGTGCCAGCAGCTTAGTTGGGGCGGGACGGATATCTGAAACTTTCTTT. Translation: CASSLVGAGRISETFF.

This rearrangement joins TRBV5-5 to TRBJ2-7; possible D gene TRBD1, 6 bases. The germline V gene has CDR1 SGHKS and CDR2 YYEKEE (reference sequence). The CDR3 runs 15 residues. Trimming cost V 4 bases and J 0 bases, with 14 bases left between them. In nucleotides, the CDR3 is TGTGCCAGCAGCCATACCACAGGGAACTCCTACGAGCAGTACTTC. As protein: CASSHTTGNSYEQYF.

The V and J genes are TRBV10-3 and TRBJ2-1; TRBD1 matches at 7 bases. CDR3 length: 14 residues. V lost 11 bases, J lost 3 bases, and 10 bases stayed unmatched. Germline V lookup: CDR1 ENHRY, CDR2 SYGVKD. The CDR3 DNA reads TGTGCCTCCCGAGGACAGGCTGACTACAATGAGCAGTTCTTC. It is translated as CASRGQADYNEQFF.